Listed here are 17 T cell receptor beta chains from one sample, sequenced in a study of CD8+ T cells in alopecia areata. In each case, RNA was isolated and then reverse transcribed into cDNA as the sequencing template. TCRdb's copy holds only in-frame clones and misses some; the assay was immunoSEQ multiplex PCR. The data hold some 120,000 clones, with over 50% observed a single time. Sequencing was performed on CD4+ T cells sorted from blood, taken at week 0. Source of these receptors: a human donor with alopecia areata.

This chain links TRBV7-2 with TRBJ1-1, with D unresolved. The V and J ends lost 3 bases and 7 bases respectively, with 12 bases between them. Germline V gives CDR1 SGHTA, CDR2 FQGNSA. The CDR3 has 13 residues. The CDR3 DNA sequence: TGTGCCAGCAGCTTGCCTCGGCGGATTGAAGCTTTCTTT. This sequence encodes CASSLPRRIEAFF.

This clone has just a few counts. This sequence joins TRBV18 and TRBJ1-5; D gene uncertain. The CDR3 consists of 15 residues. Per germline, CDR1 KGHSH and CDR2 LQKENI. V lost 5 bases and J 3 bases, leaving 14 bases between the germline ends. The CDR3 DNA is TGTGCCAGCTCATTGGGCCCTCCCACCAATCAGCCCCAGCATTTT. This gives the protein CASSLGPPTNQPQHF. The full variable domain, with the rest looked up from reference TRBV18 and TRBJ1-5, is NAGVMQNPRHLVRRRGQEARLRCSPMKGHSHVYWYRQLPEEGLKFMVYLQKENIIDESGMPKERFSAEFPKEGPSILRIQQVVRGDSAAYFCASSLGPPTNQPQHFGDGTRLSIL.

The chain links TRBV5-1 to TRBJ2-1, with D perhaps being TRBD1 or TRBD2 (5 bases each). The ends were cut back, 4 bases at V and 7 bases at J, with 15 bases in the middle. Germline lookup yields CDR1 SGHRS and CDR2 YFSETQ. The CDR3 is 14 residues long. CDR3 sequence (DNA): TGCGCCAGCAGCCACTCACAGGACTCTAATGAGCAGTTCTTC. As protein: CASSHSQDSNEQFF.

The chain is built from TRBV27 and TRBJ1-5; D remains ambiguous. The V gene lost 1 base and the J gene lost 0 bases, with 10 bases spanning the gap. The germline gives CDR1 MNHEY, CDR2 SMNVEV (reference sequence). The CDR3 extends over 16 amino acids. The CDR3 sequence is CASSLWARYSNQPQHF. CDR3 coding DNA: TGTGCCAGCAGTTTATGGGCTCGCTATAGCAATCAGCCCCAGCATTTT.

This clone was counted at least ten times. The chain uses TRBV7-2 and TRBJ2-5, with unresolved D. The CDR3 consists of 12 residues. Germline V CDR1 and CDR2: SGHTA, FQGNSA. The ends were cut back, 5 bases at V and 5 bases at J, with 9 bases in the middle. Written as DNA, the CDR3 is TGTGCCAGCAGCCCGGAAAGGGAGACCCAGTACTTC. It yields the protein CASSPERETQYF. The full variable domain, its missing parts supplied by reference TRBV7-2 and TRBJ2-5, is GAGVSQSPSNKVTEKGKDVELRCDPISGHTALYWYRQSLGQGLEFLIYFQGNSAPDKSGLPSDRFSAERTGGSVSTLTIQRTQQEDSAVYLCASSPERETQYFGPGTRLLVL.

CDR3 coding DNA: TGTGCCAGCAGCCTTTCACTAGCAGGCGAGCAGTACTTC. Translation: CASSLSLAGEQYF. This rearrangement joins TRBV5-4 to TRBJ2-7; TRBD2 is a possible D gene (6 bases). Germline CDR1 SGHNT, CDR2 YYREEE (reference sequence). The germline V and J ends were trimmed by 4 bases and 6 bases, with 14 bases remaining between them. This CDR3 is 13 amino acids long.

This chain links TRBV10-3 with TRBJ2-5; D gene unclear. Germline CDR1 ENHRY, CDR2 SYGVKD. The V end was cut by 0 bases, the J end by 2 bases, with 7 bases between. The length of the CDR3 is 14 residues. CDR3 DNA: TGTGCCATCAGTGAGTCGACTCAACAAGAGACCCAGTACTTC. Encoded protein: CAISESTQQETQYF.

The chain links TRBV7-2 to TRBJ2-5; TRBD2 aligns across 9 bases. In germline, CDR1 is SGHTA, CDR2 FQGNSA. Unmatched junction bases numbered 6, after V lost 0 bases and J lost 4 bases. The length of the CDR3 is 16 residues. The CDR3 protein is CASSLASAGGGETQYF. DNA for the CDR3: TGTGCCAGCAGCTTAGCGTCAGCGGGAGGAGGAGAGACCCAGTACTTC.

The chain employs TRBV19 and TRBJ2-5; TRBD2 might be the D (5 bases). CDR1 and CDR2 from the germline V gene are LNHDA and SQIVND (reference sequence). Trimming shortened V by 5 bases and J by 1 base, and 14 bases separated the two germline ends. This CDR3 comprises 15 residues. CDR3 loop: CASSPGINRQETQYF. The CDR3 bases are TGTGCCAGTAGTCCCGGGATCAACCGCCAAGAGACCCAGTACTTC. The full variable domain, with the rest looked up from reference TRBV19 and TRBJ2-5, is DGGITQSPKYLFRKEGQNVTLSCEQNLNHDAMYWYRQDPGQGLRLIYYSQIVNDFQKGDIAEGYSVSREKKESFPLTVTSAQKNPTAFYLCASSPGINRQETQYFGPGTRLLVL.

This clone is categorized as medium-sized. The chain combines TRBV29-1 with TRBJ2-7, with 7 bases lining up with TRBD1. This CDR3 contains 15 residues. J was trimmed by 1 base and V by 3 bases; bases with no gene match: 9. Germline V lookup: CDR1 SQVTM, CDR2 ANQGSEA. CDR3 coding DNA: TGCAGCGTTGACACAGGGGTGTCACCTTCCTACGAGCAGTACTTC. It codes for CSVDTGVSPSYEQYF.

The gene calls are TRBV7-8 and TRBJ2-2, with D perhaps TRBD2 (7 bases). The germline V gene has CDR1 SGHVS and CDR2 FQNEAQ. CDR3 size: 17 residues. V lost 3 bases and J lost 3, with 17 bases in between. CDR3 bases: TGTGCCAGCAGCTTCTCCGGGGGGCGCTGGGACACCGGGGAGCTGTTTTTT. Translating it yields CASSFSGGRWDTGELFF. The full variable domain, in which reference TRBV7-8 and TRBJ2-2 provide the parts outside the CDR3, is GAGVSQSPRYKVAKRGQDVALRCDPISGHVSLFWYQQALGQGPEFLTYFQNEAQLDKSGLPSDRFFAERPEGSVSTLKIQRTQQEDSAVYLCASSFSGGRWDTGELFFGEGSRLTVL.

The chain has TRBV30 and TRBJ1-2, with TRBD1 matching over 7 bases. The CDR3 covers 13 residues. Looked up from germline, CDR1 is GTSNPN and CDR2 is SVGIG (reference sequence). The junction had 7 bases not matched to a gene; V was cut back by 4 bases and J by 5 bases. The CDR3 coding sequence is TGTGCCTGGAATGAGGGGGCTGGGTATGGCTACACCTTC. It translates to CAWNEGAGYGYTF.

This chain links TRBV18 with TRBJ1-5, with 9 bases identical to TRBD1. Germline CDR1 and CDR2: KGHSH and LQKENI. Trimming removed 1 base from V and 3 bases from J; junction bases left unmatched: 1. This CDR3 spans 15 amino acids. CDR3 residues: CASSPRTGDNQPQHF. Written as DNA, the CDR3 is TGTGCCAGCTCACCACGGACAGGGGACAATCAGCCCCAGCATTTT. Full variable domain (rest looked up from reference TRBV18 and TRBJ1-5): NAGVMQNPRHLVRRRGQEARLRCSPMKGHSHVYWYRQLPEEGLKFMVYLQKENIIDESGMPKERFSAEFPKEGPSILRIQQVVRGDSAAYFCASSPRTGDNQPQHFGDGTRLSIL.

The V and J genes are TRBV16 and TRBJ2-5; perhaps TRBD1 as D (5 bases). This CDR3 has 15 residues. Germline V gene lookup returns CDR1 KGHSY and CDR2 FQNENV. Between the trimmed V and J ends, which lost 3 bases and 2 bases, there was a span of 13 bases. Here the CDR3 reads CASSHDSEPQETQYF. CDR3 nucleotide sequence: TGTGCCAGCAGCCACGACAGTGAGCCTCAAGAGACCCAGTACTTC. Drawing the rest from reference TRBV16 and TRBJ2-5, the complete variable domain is GEEVAQTPKHLVRGEGQKAKLYCAPIKGHSYVFWYQQVLKNEFKFLISFQNENVFDETGMPKERFSAKCLPNSPCSLEIQATKLEDSAVYFCASSHDSEPQETQYFGPGTRLLVL.

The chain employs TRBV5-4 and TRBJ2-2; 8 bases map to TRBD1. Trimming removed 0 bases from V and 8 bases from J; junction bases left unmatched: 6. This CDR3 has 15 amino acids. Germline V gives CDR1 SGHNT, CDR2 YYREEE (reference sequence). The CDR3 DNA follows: TGTGCCAGCAGCTTGGACCGGACAGGGCGTGGGGAGCTGTTTTTT. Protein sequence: CASSLDRTGRGELFF.

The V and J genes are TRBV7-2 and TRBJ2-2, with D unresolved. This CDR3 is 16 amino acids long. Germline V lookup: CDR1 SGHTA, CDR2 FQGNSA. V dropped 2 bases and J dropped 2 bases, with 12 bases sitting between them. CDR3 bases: TGTGCCAGCAGCTTATCTCGTGGTCTCAACACCGGGGAGCTGTTTTTT. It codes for CASSLSRGLNTGELFF.

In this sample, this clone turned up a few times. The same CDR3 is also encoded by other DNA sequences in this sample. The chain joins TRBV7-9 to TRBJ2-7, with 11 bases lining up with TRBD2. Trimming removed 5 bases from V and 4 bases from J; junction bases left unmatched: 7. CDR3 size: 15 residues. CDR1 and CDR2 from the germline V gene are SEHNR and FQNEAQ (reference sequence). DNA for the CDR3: TGTGCCAGCAGCAGGGCGGGGACTAGCGGATACGAGCAGTACTTC. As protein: CASSRAGTSGYEQYF.